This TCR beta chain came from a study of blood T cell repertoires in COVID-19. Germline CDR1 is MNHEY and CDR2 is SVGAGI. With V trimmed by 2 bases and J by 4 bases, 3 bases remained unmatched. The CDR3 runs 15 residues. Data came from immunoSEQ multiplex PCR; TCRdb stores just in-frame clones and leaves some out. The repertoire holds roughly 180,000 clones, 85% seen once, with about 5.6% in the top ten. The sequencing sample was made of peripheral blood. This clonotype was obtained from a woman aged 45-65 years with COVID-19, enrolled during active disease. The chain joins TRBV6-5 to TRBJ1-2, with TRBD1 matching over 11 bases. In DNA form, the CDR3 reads TGTGCCAGCAGTTACGGACAGGGGGCCCTCTATGGCTACACCTTC. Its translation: CASSYGQGALYGYTF.